Listed below are T cell receptor beta chains from one sample, sequenced in a study of CD8 T cells in ankylosing spondylitis. TCRdb used MiXCR to reprocess the 5' RACE reads, holding one entry per CDR3 protein. The sample lists about 350,000 distinct CDR3 sequences; roughly 20% were seen once. The sequencing sample was made of blood, either unsorted or a sorted T cell fraction (not recorded which). The source is a male donor with ankylosing spondylitis or in good health (not recorded which). CDR3s include the opening cysteine and the closing phenylalanine or tryptophan. D genes are given only for firm matches. A clone size is listed for some rows: how often the clone was seen (once, few, many), or a class if it is expanded.

J gene: TRBJ2-1
D gene: .
V gene: TRBV29-1
clone size: few
CDR3 protein: CSVEGDHNEQFF
CDR3 DNA: TGCAGCGTTGAGGGGGATCACAATGAGCAGTTCTTC

J gene: TRBJ2-2
D gene: .
V gene: TRBV12-3/TRBV12-4
clone size: .
CDR3 protein: CATTVGGITGELFF
CDR3 DNA: TGTGCCACCACGGTTGGGGGTATAACCGGGGAGCTGTTTTTT

J gene: TRBJ2-5
D gene: .
V gene: TRBV7-3
clone size: few
CDR3 protein: CASSPTGTQETQYF
CDR3 DNA: TGTGCCAGCAGCCCGACCGGGACCCAAGAGACCCAGTACTTC

J gene: TRBJ2-4
D gene: TRBD2
V gene: TRBV29-1
clone size: many
CDR3 protein: CSVDPGGAGGSLAKNIQYF
CDR3 DNA: TGCAGCGTGGACCCCGGGGGGGCCGGCGGGTCTCTAGCCAAAAACATTCAGTACTTC

J gene: TRBJ2-7
D gene: .
V gene: TRBV29-1
clone size: few
CDR3 protein: CSGGERTYEQYF
CDR3 DNA: TGCAGCGGGGGAGAGCGCACCTACGAGCAGTACTTC

J gene: TRBJ2-3
D gene: .
V gene: TRBV6-1
clone size: .
CDR3 protein: CASGGRGADTQYF
CDR3 DNA: TGTGCCAGCGGAGGTCGAGGAGCAGATACGCAGTATTTT

J gene: TRBJ2-3
D gene: .
V gene: TRBV29-1
clone size: few
CDR3 protein: CSVPGGGDTQYF
CDR3 DNA: TGCAGCGTACCTGGGGGAGGAGATACGCAGTATTTT

J gene: TRBJ2-7
D gene: TRBD1
V gene: TRBV29-1
clone size: few
CDR3 protein: CSVEPDRGYEQYF
CDR3 DNA: TGCAGCGTTGAGCCGGACAGGGGCTACGAGCAGTACTTC

J gene: TRBJ2-4
D gene: TRBD2
V gene: TRBV12-3/TRBV12-4
clone size: .
CDR3 protein: CASSLPGRGGNIQYF
CDR3 DNA: TGTGCCAGCAGTTTACCAGGGAGGGGTGGAAACATTCAGTACTTC

J gene: TRBJ2-7
D gene: .
V gene: TRBV5-1
clone size: few
CDR3 protein: CASSLGADTFIYEQYF
CDR3 DNA: TGCGCCAGCAGCTTGGGGGCGGACACTTTTATCTACGAGCAGTACTTC

J gene: TRBJ2-7
D gene: .
V gene: TRBV20-1
clone size: .
CDR3 protein: CSARAVQASSYEQYF
CDR3 DNA: TGCAGTGCCCGAGCCGTACAGGCTAGCTCCTACGAGCAGTACTTC

J gene: TRBJ2-2
D gene: TRBD2
V gene: TRBV30
clone size: .
CDR3 protein: CAWTLAGLNTGELFF
CDR3 DNA: TGTGCCTGGACTCTAGCGGGACTAAACACCGGGGAGCTGTTTTTT

J gene: TRBJ2-7
D gene: .
V gene: TRBV29-1
clone size: few
CDR3 protein: CSVTGGPVWYEQYF
CDR3 DNA: TGCAGCGTAACAGGTGGCCCAGTGTGGTACGAGCAGTACTTC

J gene: TRBJ2-1
D gene: .
V gene: TRBV12-3/TRBV12-4
clone size: few
CDR3 protein: CASSFPSGGIAPDKEQFF
CDR3 DNA: TGTGCCAGCAGTTTTCCCAGTGGTGGAATAGCGCCTGACAAGGAGCAGTTCTTC

J gene: TRBJ2-2
D gene: .
V gene: TRBV3-1
clone size: .
CDR3 protein: CARSPPGHPLLNTGELFF
CDR3 DNA: TGTGCCCGCAGTCCCCCGGGACATCCCCTATTGAACACCGGGGAGCTGTTTTTT

J gene: TRBJ2-3
D gene: TRBD2
V gene: TRBV28
clone size: .
CDR3 protein: CASSPTLSGSSTDTQYF
CDR3 DNA: TGTGCCAGCAGTCCAACCCTTAGCGGGTCCAGCACAGATACGCAGTATTTT

J gene: TRBJ2-7
D gene: .
V gene: TRBV12-3/TRBV12-4
clone size: few
CDR3 protein: CASSLLGTPTYEQYF
CDR3 DNA: TGTGCCAGCAGTTTATTGGGGACACCGACCTACGAGCAGTACTTC